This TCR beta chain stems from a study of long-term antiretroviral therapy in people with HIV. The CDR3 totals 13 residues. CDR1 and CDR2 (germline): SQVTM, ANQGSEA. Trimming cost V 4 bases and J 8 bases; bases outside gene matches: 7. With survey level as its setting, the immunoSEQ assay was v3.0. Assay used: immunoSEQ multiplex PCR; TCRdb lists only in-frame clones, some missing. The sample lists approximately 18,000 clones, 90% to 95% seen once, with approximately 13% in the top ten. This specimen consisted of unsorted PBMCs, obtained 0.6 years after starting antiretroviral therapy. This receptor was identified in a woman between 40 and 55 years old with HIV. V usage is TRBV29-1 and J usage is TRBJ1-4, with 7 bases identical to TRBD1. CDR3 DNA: TGCAGCGTTGGTTGGCAGGGGGGAGAAAAACTGTTTTTT. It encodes CSVGWQGGEKLFF.